This T cell receptor beta chain was obtained from a study of CD4 T cells in relation to SARS-CoV-2 and coronaviruses. Study-level background: After roughly 11 days of antigen culture, PBMC TCR beta CDR3s were sequenced.

The table came from immunoSEQ multiplex PCR; TCRdb's copy has only in-frame clones and leaves some out. Among about 22,000 clones listed, more than 60% were seen once. Study-wide results and caveats: Crossreactive clones expanded significantly less to SARS-CoV-2 than monoreactive clones. In about 65% of donors, memory CD4+ clonotypes crossrecognized SARS-CoV-2 and at least one common cold coronavirus spike.

Before the COVID-19 pandemic, during about 2010-2018, CD4+ T cells were taken from unexposed donors. After roughly 9 days of culture, CD4+ T cells were isolated. As to this clone: Its specificity is not known.

Germline CDR1 SGHNT, CDR2 YYREEE (reference sequence). The CDR3 runs 19 residues. With 0 bases clipped from V and 6 bases from J, the junction kept 17 bases outside the gene matches. Sample: CD4+ T cells from PBMCs, cultured in vitro. The rearrangement uses TRBV5-4 and TRBJ2-3, with 9 bases fitting TRBD2. The sequence was obtained from a human donor in good health. CDR3 sequence (DNA): TGTGCCAGCAGCTTGGAGCTCTTCCGGCGGGAGGGTTTTGGGGATACGCAGTATTTT. Residues: CASSLELFRREGFGDTQYF.